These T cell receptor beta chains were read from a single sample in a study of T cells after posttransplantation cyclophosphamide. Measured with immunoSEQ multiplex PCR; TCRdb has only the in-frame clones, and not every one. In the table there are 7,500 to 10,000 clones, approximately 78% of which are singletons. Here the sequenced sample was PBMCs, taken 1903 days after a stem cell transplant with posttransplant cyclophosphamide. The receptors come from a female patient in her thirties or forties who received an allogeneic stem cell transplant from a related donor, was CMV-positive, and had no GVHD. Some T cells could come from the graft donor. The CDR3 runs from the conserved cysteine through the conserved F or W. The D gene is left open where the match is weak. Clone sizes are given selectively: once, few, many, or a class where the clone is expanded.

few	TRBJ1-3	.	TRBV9	TGTGCCAGCAGCGTAGCTACCGGAAAGGAGAACACCATATATTTT	CASSVATGKENTIYF
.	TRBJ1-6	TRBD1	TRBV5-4	TGTGCCAGCAGCTCAGGGGGGTCTAGGTCACCCCTCCACTTT	CASSSGGSRSPLHF
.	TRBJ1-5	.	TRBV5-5	TGTGCCAGCAGCTTGTGGAGCGGAAACAATCAGCCCCAGCATTTT	CASSLWSGNNQPQHF
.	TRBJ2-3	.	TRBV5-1	TGCGCCAGCAGCTTGTTAGGCAGGGCCACAGATACGCAGTATTTT	CASSLLGRATDTQYF
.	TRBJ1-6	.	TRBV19	TGTGCCAGTGGGGGGGCTGTTCATAATTCACCCCTCCACTTT	CASGGAVHNSPLHF
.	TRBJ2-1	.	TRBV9	TGTGCCAGCAGCGTAGGCGGGCACAATGAGCAGTTCTTC	CASSVGGHNEQFF
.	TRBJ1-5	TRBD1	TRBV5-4	TGTGCCAGCAGCCCTGGGACAGGCCGGAATCAGCCCCAGCATTTT	CASSPGTGRNQPQHF
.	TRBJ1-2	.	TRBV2	TGTGCCAGCAGTGAGTTTCCAGCGACAGCGACGATCTATGGCTACACCTTC	CASSEFPATATIYGYTF
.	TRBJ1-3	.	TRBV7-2	TGTGCCAGCATCCCGGAAGGGGCAGGAAACACCATATATTTT	CASIPEGAGNTIYF
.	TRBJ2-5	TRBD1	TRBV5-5	TGTGCCAGCAGCTTGGATCTGGGACAGGGCCCACAAGAGACCCAGTACTTC	CASSLDLGQGPQETQYF
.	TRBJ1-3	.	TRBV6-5	TGTGCCACCACCAGGGGTTCGGGAAACACCATATATTTT	CATTRGSGNTIYF
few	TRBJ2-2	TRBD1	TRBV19	TGTGCCAGTAGTATTTCGCAGGGGGCCGGGGAGCTGTTTTTT	CASSISQGAGELFF
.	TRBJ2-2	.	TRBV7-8	TGTGCCAGCAGCTTAGACCAGGCCGCCGGGGAGCTGTTTTTT	CASSLDQAAGELFF
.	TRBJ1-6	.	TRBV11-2	TGTGCCAGCAGCTTGGTTGGTAGCGCAGGCTTTTCACCCCTCCACTTT	CASSLVGSAGFSPLHF
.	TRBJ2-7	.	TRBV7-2	TGTGCCAGCACCCAATTCAGGAGGCCCTACGAGCAGTACTTC	CASTQFRRPYEQYF
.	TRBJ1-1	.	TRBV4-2	TGTGCCAGCAGCACTGAGACGGGGAAGAGCACTGAAGCTTTCTTT	CASSTETGKSTEAFF
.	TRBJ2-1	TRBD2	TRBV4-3	TGCGCCAGCAGCCAAGATCGGAGCGGGGGGAGAGGTGAGCAGTTCTTC	CASSQDRSGGRGEQFF
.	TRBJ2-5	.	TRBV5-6	TGTGCCAGCAGCTTGGGGGCCGGAGTAAGCGGAGAGACCCAGTACTTC	CASSLGAGVSGETQYF
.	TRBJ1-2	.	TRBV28	TGTGCCAGCAGTTTACAGGGTTTTAGGCTTGGCTACACCTTC	CASSLQGFRLGYTF
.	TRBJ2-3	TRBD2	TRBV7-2	TGTGCCAGCAGCAGAGACATAGCGGGGGGCACGCAGTATTTT	CASSRDIAGGTQYF
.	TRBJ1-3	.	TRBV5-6	TGTGCCAGCAGCCCTACAGGACGGGGAAACACCATATATTTT	CASSPTGRGNTIYF
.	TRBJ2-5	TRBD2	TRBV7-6	TGTGCCAGCAGCTTAGCGAGCGGGGGCCCCCAAGAGACCCAGTACTTC	CASSLASGGPQETQYF
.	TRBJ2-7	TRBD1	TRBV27	TGTGCCAGCAGTCCCCGACAGGGCTACGAGCAGTACTTC	CASSPRQGYEQYF
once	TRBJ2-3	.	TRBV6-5	TGTGCCAGCAGTTACTCGGGGACTCTTAGCACAGATACGCAGTATTTT	CASSYSGTLSTDTQYF
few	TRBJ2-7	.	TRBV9	TGTGCCAGCAGCGTGGATGGCACGCGCGTGGAGGAGCAGTACTTC	CASSVDGTRVEEQYF
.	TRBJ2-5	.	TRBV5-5	TGTGCCAGCAGCTTGGAGGGGGGGAGAGAGACCCAGTACTTC	CASSLEGGRETQYF
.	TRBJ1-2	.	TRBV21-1	TGTGCCAGCGTGCAGGACAGCTGCTATGGCTACACCTTC	CASVQDSCYGYTF
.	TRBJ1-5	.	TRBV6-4	TGTGCCAGCAGTGTTGACGGGGGGACCAGGCCCCAGCATTTT	CASSVDGGTRPQHF
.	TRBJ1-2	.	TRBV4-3	TGCGCCAGCAGCCAAGTGCCGAGGCTGGCCTATGGCTACACCTTC	CASSQVPRLAYGYTF
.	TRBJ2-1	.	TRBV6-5	TGTGCCAGCAGGCCTCAGGGGGGCAATGAGCAGTTCTTC	CASRPQGGNEQFF
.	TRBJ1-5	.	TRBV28	TGTGCCACCTTCCCGGACAGAGGTAGACAGCCCCAGCATTTT	CATFPDRGRQPQHF
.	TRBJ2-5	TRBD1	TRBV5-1	TGCGCCAGCAGCTTGGCCCCACAGGGGTTGGGTGAGACCCAGTACTTC	CASSLAPQGLGETQYF
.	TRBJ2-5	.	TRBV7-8	TGTGCCAGCAGACCATGGAGGATCCAAGAGACCCAGTACTTC	CASRPWRIQETQYF
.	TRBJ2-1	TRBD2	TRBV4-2	TGTGCCAGCAGCCAAGAGGCGGGGGTCTTGAATGAGCAGTTCTTC	CASSQEAGVLNEQFF
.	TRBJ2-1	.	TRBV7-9	TGTGCCAGCAGTTCTACGGGGGACTCCTACAATGAGCAGTTCTTC	CASSSTGDSYNEQFF
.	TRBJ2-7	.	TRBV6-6	TGTGCCAGCAGTTATATCCCCGGTGAGGCCTACGAGCAGTACTTC	CASSYIPGEAYEQYF
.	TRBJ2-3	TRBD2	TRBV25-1	TGTGCCAGCAGTCGGGGGGATCTCGTGGGAGATACGCAGTATTTT	CASSRGDLVGDTQYF
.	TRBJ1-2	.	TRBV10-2	TGCGCCAGCAGTGATCGACAGGACCTGGCTAACTATGGCTACACCTTC	CASSDRQDLANYGYTF
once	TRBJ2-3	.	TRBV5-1	TGCGCCAGCAGCCTGCCTTCGGCAGATACGCAGTATTTT	CASSLPSADTQYF
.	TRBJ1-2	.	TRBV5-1	TGCGCCAGCAGCTTGTCCGGGGGTTCTAACTATGGCTACACCTTC	CASSLSGGSNYGYTF
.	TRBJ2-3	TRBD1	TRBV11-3	TGTGCCAGCAGCCCGAGACAGGGGGCAACAGATACGCAGTATTTT	CASSPRQGATDTQYF
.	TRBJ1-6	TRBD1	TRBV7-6	TGTGCCAGCAGCTCCGACAGGGCTAATTCACCCCTCCACTTT	CASSSDRANSPLHF
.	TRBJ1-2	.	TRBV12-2	TGTGCAAGTCGCTCCGGTCGTGACTACACCTTC	CASRSGRDYTF
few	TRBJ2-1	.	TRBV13	TGTGCCAGCAGCGCCCGGACAGCCGATCCCCAATTCGGTGAGCAGTTCTTC	CASSARTADPQFGEQFF
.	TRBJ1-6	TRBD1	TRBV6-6	TGTGCCAGCAGTTACTCGGTGGACAGGGTAGGCTCACCCCTCCACTTT	CASSYSVDRVGSPLHF
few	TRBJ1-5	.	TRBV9	TGTGCCAGCAGCGTAGCTCCCAATCAGCCCCAGCATTTT	CASSVAPNQPQHF
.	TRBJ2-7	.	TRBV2	TGTGCCAGCAGTGAAGCGCTACAGGGATTGTCCTACGAGCAGTACTTC	CASSEALQGLSYEQYF
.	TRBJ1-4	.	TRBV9	TGTGCCAGCAGCAACAGCACAACTAATGAAAAACTGTTTTTT	CASSNSTTNEKLFF
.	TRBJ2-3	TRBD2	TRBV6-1	TGTGCCAGCAGGATGGCGGGGGGCACAGATACGCAGTATTTT	CASRMAGGTDTQYF
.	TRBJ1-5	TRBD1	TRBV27	TGTGCCAGCAGGATACAGGGGGCGCGGGATAGCAATCAGCCCCAGCATTTT	CASRIQGARDSNQPQHF
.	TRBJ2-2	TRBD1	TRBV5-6	TGTGCCAGCTCGGGACAGGGAAGGGTCGGGGAGCTGTTTTTT	CASSGQGRVGELFF
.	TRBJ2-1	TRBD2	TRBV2	TGTGCCAGCAGGCAATTAGCGGGGGGGCCTGGCAATGAGCAGTTCTTC	CASRQLAGGPGNEQFF
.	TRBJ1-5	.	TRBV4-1	TGCGCCAGCAGCCAAGTAGGCGACAGCTACAATCAGCCCCAGCATTTT	CASSQVGDSYNQPQHF
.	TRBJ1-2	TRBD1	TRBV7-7	TGTGCCAGCAGCTTAGTGGACAGGGGGCGAATAACGACCCAAGGCTACACCTTC	CASSLVDRGRITTQGYTF
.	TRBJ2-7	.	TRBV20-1	TGCAGTGCTAGAGAGGCGAGCGGGTTGTACTTC	CSAREASGLYF
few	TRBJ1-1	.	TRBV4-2	TGTGCCAGCAGCCCTATTCAACAGGGACACACTGAAGCTTTCTTT	CASSPIQQGHTEAFF
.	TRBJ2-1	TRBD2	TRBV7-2	TGTGCCAGCAGCTTTACTAGCGGAGCCTACAATGAGCAGTTCTTC	CASSFTSGAYNEQFF
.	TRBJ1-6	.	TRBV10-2	TGCGCCAGCAGTGATGCCGCCCGCAGGAACCGATCACCCCTCCACTTT	CASSDAARRNRSPLHF
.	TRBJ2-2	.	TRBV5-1	TGCGCCAGCAGCTTGGGGCAGGCAACGAACACCGGGGAGCTGTTTTTT	CASSLGQATNTGELFF